This T cell receptor beta chain was profiled in a study of T cells in localized non-small cell lung cancer. A note on this clone: Its cognate antigen is unknown.

Profiled with immunoSEQ multiplex PCR; TCRdb holds only in-frame clones, not every one. The sample lists around 30,000 clones; roughly 92% were seen once. The CDR3 covers 16 residues. CDR1 is LGHNA and CDR2 is YSLEER in the germline V gene. Germline trimming cut 0 bases from V and 4 bases from J; bases unmatched to any gene: 2. Study-wide results and limits: Peak T cell clonality was found in uninvolved adjacent lung, exceeding tumor. Appearance in adjacent lung was seen for a median about 59 of the top 100 tumor clones. Higher T cell density in the blood was associated with longer overall survival, whereas higher adjacent-lung clonality associated with shorter survival. A single tumor region was sequenced, leaving heterogeneity possible.

The receptor comes from a woman between 35 and 70 years old with stage I lung adenocarcinoma. The chain employs TRBV4-3 and TRBJ2-3; TRBD2 matches 12 bases. This specimen was peripheral blood, taken before any cancer treatment. The CDR3 region has the DNA TGCGCCAGCAGCCAAGACCTAGCGGGGGGGCCAGATACGCAGTATTTT. Translated: CASSQDLAGGPDTQYF.